These 28 T cell receptor beta chains were all obtained from the same sample, sequenced in a study of T cell responses to AZD1222 COVID-19 vaccine. Libraries were prepared by immunoSEQ multiplex PCR; TCRdb keeps only in-frame clonotypes and omits some of them. The top ten hold 1.3% of the sample, which has more than 60,000 clones, roughly 80% seen once. The sample in question was peripheral blood, obtained 28 days after the second AZD1222 dose. The receptors were gathered from an adult who received the AZD1222 COVID-19 vaccine.

In its sample, this clone was seen once. This chain links TRBV3-1 (or the pseudogene TRBV3-2) with TRBJ2-1; TRBD2 might be the D (5 bases). V lost 1 base and J 8 bases, leaving 6 bases between the germline ends. CDR3 length: 12 amino acids. Germline V gives CDR1 LGHDT, CDR2 YNNKEL (reference sequence). This chain's CDR3 is CASSQGGDEQFF. The CDR3, as DNA: TGTGCCAGCAGCCAAGGGGGAGATGAGCAGTTCTTC.

V and J are TRBV19 and TRBJ2-7; the D call may be TRBD1 or TRBD2 (5 bases each). Trimming shortened V by 5 bases and J by 2 bases, and 13 bases separated the two germline ends. Per germline, CDR1 LNHDA and CDR2 SQIVND (reference sequence). The CDR3 consists of 14 residues. The CDR3 DNA sequence: TGTGCCAGTAGTGTGCGAGGGGAAACCTACGAGCAGTACTTC. Amino acid sequence: CASSVRGETYEQYF.

This chain uses TRBV12-3 or TRBV12-4 with TRBJ1-4; D is unclear. Trimming left V 3 bases short and J 8 bases short, with 10 bases between. The CDR3 contains 13 residues. The CDR3 region is CASSFGPAEKLFF. The DNA of the CDR3 is TGTGCCAGCAGTTTCGGTCCGGCGGAAAAACTGTTTTTT.

The chain couples TRBV28 to TRBJ1-1; TRBD1 agrees at 12 bases. The J segment lost 6 bases and the V segment lost 7 bases, leaving 12 bases of the junction unmatched. The CDR3 covers 16 residues. Germline lookup yields CDR1 MDHEN and CDR2 SYDVKM. The CDR3 DNA reads as TGTGCCAGCATTCCTCCGGGACAGGGGGCGATGGCTGAAGCTTTCTTT. Translating it yields CASIPPGQGAMAEAFF.

The V gene is TRBV5-6, the J gene TRBJ2-7, with 7 bases fitting TRBD1. Germline V gives CDR1 SGHDT, CDR2 YYEEEE. The V and J ends lost 4 bases and 0 bases, in that order; junction bases with no gene match: 4. This CDR3 is 14 amino acids long. DNA of the CDR3: TGTGCCAGCAGCCCGGACAGGAGCTCCTACGAGCAGTACTTC. Its translation is CASSPDRSSYEQYF.

The chain employs TRBV28 and TRBJ2-1; 8 bases agree with TRBD1. V shed 5 bases, J shed 11 bases, and the junction held 11 bases outside the gene matches. This CDR3 has 14 amino acids. CDR1 MDHEN and CDR2 SYDVKM come from the germline V gene. The CDR3 sequence is CASSPPSRGRKQFF. In DNA, the CDR3 is TGTGCCAGCAGTCCCCCGAGCAGGGGGCGGAAGCAGTTCTTC.

The J gene is TRBJ2-3, the V gene TRBV5-1; 11 bases are shared with TRBD2. Germline V CDR1 and CDR2: SGHRS, YFSETQ. This CDR3 has 15 residues. V trimming: 0 bases; J trimming: 6 bases; junction bases outside the gene matches: 3. This chain's CDR3 is CASSLVPSGRDTQYF. CDR3 coding DNA: TGCGCCAGCAGCTTGGTGCCTAGCGGGAGGGATACGCAGTATTTT.

This rearrangement joins TRBV5-1 to TRBJ2-3; D is uncertain. V was shortened by 0 bases and J by 0 bases, with 8 bases between the two germline ends. Germline-derived CDR1 and CDR2 are SGHRS and YFSETQ. The length of the CDR3 is 15 residues. The CDR3 region is CASSLEPSSTDTQYF. As DNA, the CDR3 is TGCGCCAGCAGCTTGGAACCCTCTAGCACAGATACGCAGTATTTT.

By share, this clone ranks as medium-sized. The V gene is TRBV5-1, the J gene TRBJ1-1, with a weak D call TRBD1 (6 bases). Between the trimmed V and J ends, which lost 3 bases and 3 bases, there was a span of 18 bases. CDR1 SGHRS and CDR2 YFSETQ come from the germline V gene. The CDR3 is 16 residues long. DNA of the CDR3: TGCGCCAGCAGCTCAACAGGGAGCCGAGGGTACACTGAAGCTTTCTTT. Translated, it gives CASSSTGSRGYTEAFF.

The rearrangement joins TRBV4-2 to TRBJ2-7; D might be TRBD1 (6 bases). The CDR3 loop spans 14 amino acids. V lost 2 bases and J lost 3, with 11 bases in between. Looked up from germline, CDR1 is LGHNA and CDR2 is YNFKEQ. The CDR3 loop is CASSQKQGDYEQYF. DNA of the CDR3: TGTGCCAGCAGCCAAAAACAGGGAGACTACGAGCAGTACTTC.

The chain recombines TRBV4-3 with TRBJ1-2; 8 positions match TRBD1. This CDR3 spans 16 amino acids. V gave up 0 bases and J gave up 4 bases; unmatched junction bases: 7. In germline, CDR1 is LGHNA, CDR2 YSLEER. The CDR3 here is CASSQEDTGGSYGYTF. The CDR3 DNA reads as TGCGCCAGCAGCCAAGAGGATACAGGGGGGAGCTATGGCTACACCTTC.

This chain uses TRBV7-9 with TRBJ1-1, with unresolved D. Germline lookup yields CDR1 SEHNR and CDR2 FQNEAQ (reference sequence). The CDR3 contains 14 residues. V was cut by 2 bases and J by 2 bases, with 9 bases left in between. The CDR3 reads CASSLLDGNTEAFF. The CDR3 region has the DNA TGTGCCAGCAGCTTATTGGACGGAAACACTGAAGCTTTCTTT.

The genes are TRBV11-2 and TRBJ1-3, with 8 nucleotides matching TRBD1. The CDR3 consists of 16 residues. Germline V lookup: CDR1 SGHAT, CDR2 FQNNGV. V lost 4 bases to trimming and J lost 4 bases; unmatched junction nucleotides: 9. CDR3 nucleotides: TGTGCCAGCAGCTCCAGACAGGGGTTTTTGGGAAACACCATATATTTT. Encoded protein: CASSSRQGFLGNTIYF.

This clone appeared a single time. The chain is built from TRBV28 and TRBJ2-3; 12 positions agree with TRBD2. In germline, CDR1 is MDHEN, CDR2 SYDVKM. V shed 2 bases, J shed 2 bases, and the junction held 8 bases outside the gene matches. The CDR3 is 18 residues long. CDR3 protein: CASSLLTRLAGVTDTQYF. CDR3 in DNA: TGTGCCAGCAGTTTACTAACCCGACTAGCGGGGGTCACAGATACGCAGTATTTT. The variable domain in full, with the rest retrieved from reference TRBV28 and TRBJ2-3, is DVKVTQSSRYLVKRTGEKVFLECVQDMDHENMFWYRQDPGLGLRLIYFSYDVKMKEKGDIPEGYSVSREKKERFSLILESASTNQTSMYLCASSLLTRLAGVTDTQYFGPGTRLTVL.

This CDR3 reads CASSLRQGRTGELFF. The CDR3 coding sequence is TGCGCCAGCAGCTTGCGACAGGGGAGGACCGGGGAGCTGTTTTTT. The chain uses TRBV5-1 and TRBJ2-2; 8 bases fit TRBD1. Germline V gene data show CDR1 as SGHRS and CDR2 as YFSETQ. J lost 5 bases, V lost 1 base, and 4 bases had no gene match. CDR3 size: 15 residues.

V gene TRBV13 combines with J gene TRBJ1-5; no definite D call. Germline V gene sequence: CDR1 PRHDT, CDR2 FYEKMQ (reference sequence). Trimming removed 5 bases at V and 3 bases at J, with 5 bases between. The length of the CDR3 is 12 residues. The CDR3 coding sequence is TGTGCCAGCAGCGCCTACAATCAGCCCCAGCATTTT. Translated: CASSAYNQPQHF.

CDR3 sequence: CASSLARGIQEQYF. CDR3 nucleotide sequence: TGTGCCAGCAGCTTGGCCAGGGGTATACAGGAGCAGTACTTC. J is TRBJ2-7 and V is TRBV11-1; D may be TRBD1 (6 bases). Germline V gene lookup returns CDR1 SGHAT and CDR2 FQDESV (reference sequence). This CDR3 has 14 amino acids. Trimming took 3 bases from V and 7 from J, leaving 16 bases between them.

The gene calls are TRBV7-2 and TRBJ2-7; D remains unclear. The CDR3 runs to 14 residues. CDR1 is SGHTA and CDR2 is FQGNSA in the germline V gene. The germline V and J ends were trimmed by 0 bases and 5 bases, with 11 bases remaining between them. CDR3 region: CASSLAAWSNEQYF. DNA of the CDR3: TGTGCCAGCAGCTTAGCTGCGTGGTCCAACGAGCAGTACTTC.

The chain carries TRBV5-5 and TRBJ2-1, with D possibly TRBD2 on 5 matching bases. Trimming pared 6 bases from V and 0 bases from J, leaving 13 bases between. CDR1 and CDR2 from the germline V gene are SGHKS and YYEKEE (reference sequence). The CDR3 extends over 15 amino acids. The CDR3 is CASKIAEVSYNEQFF. DNA for the CDR3: TGTGCCAGCAAAATCGCGGAGGTCTCCTACAATGAGCAGTTCTTC.

The gene calls are TRBV9 and TRBJ2-3; the D call may be TRBD1 or TRBD2 (5 bases each). V was clipped by 0 bases and J by 0 bases, with 11 bases between them. CDR3 size: 16 residues. The germline CDR1 and CDR2 sequences are SGDLS and YYNGEE. CDR3 nucleotides: TGTGCCAGCAGCGTAGGGGCCAGGGACAGCACAGATACGCAGTATTTT. It is translated as CASSVGARDSTDTQYF.

V usage is TRBV2 and J usage is TRBJ2-7; 7 bases map to TRBD1. In germline, CDR1 is SNHLY, CDR2 FYNNEI. V lost 0 bases to trimming and J lost 0 bases; unmatched junction nucleotides: 5. The CDR3 covers 16 residues. The CDR3 sequence: CASSEAIRQGSYEQYF. CDR3 sequence (DNA): TGTGCCAGCAGTGAAGCAATAAGACAGGGCTCCTACGAGCAGTACTTC.

This chain links TRBV29-1 with TRBJ2-7; maybe TRBD1 (6 bases). V was trimmed by 4 bases and J by 6 bases, leaving 16 bases between them. This CDR3 region has 13 residues. Germline V CDR1 and CDR2: SQVTM, ANQGSEA. The CDR3 nucleotides read TGCAGCGTTGTTCGGCAGGGGTCCGGCGAGCAGTACTTC. It yields the protein CSVVRQGSGEQYF.

CDR3 residues: CASSLTGAGANVLTF. DNA for the CDR3: TGTGCCAGCAGCCTCACAGGGGCTGGGGCCAACGTCCTGACTTTC. The J gene is TRBJ2-6, the V gene TRBV7-9; 7 bases map to TRBD1. Germline lookup yields CDR1 SEHNR and CDR2 FQNEAQ (reference sequence). This CDR3 has 15 amino acids. The V gene end was trimmed by 5 bases and the J gene end by 2 bases; junction bases not matched to a gene: 3.

The rearrangement links TRBV4-3 to TRBJ1-2; D is ambiguous. The CDR3 length is 16 residues. Trimming removed 0 bases at V and 7 bases at J, with 18 bases between. The V gene's germline CDR1 is LGHNA and CDR2 YSLEER. CDR3 nucleotide sequence: TGCGCCAGCAGCCAAGATTTGGGAGCGGGGTTTCGTGGCTACACCTTC. Protein sequence: CASSQDLGAGFRGYTF.

The chain uses TRBV28 and TRBJ1-6, with D unresolved. The germline V gene encodes CDR1 MDHEN and CDR2 SYDVKM. The CDR3 loop spans 12 amino acids. The V and J ends lost 8 bases and 7 bases respectively, with 9 bases between them. CDR3 region: CASLSLNSPLHF. The CDR3, as DNA: TGTGCCAGCCTATCCCTGAATTCACCCCTCCACTTT.

The chain links TRBV7-8 to TRBJ1-2, with unresolved D. Germline loops: CDR1 SGHVS, CDR2 FQNEAQ. Trimming shortened V by 5 bases and J by 5 bases, and 18 bases separated the two germline ends. The CDR3 consists of 15 residues. CDR3 residues: CASSHREQIGYGYTF. The CDR3 region has the DNA TGTGCCAGCAGCCACCGGGAACAGATCGGTTATGGCTACACCTTC.

This chain links TRBV14 with TRBJ1-1, with D tentatively TRBD1 (6 bases). Germline V gives CDR1 SGHDN, CDR2 FVKESK. This CDR3 is built from 13 residues. Trimming cost V 1 base and J 6 bases, with 9 bases left between them. DNA for the CDR3: TGTGCCAGCAGCCAAGTCGGGGGCTCTGAAGCTTTCTTT. Its translation is CASSQVGGSEAFF.

This chain uses TRBV5-6 with TRBJ1-1, with TRBD1 identical over 7 bases. The J segment lost 9 bases and the V segment lost 2 bases, leaving 10 bases of the junction unmatched. Germline V gene lookup returns CDR1 SGHDT and CDR2 YYEEEE. This CDR3 comprises 14 residues. CDR3 nucleotides: TGTGCCAGCAGCTTAATAGACAGGGAAGTTAAAGCTTTCTTT. Protein product: CASSLIDREVKAFF.